This T cell receptor beta chain was retrieved from a study of blood T cell repertoires in COVID-19. Study-wide background: Both acute and convalescent COVID-19 samples were obtained from the United States, Italy and Spain.

Resolution of symptoms, clearance, or two negative PCRs was present in recovered Cohort 3 donors. Here immunoSEQ multiplex PCR was the method, and the copy in TCRdb shows in-frame clones only, minus some. Seen here are nearly 200,000 clones, 65% to 85% observed once, and the top ten hold around 7%. There are 16 residues in the CDR3. Germline assignment: CDR1 KGHDR and CDR2 SFDVKD. Trimming cost V 2 bases and J 13 bases, with 23 bases left between them. The J gene is TRBJ2-1, the V gene TRBV24-1; no clear D. Sequences were obtained from PBMCs or T cells enriched from blood (not recorded which). The receptor comes from a man aged 35-49 years who had recovered from COVID-19. CDR3 amino acids: CATSDSTLETPARQFF. The CDR3 DNA sequence: TGTGCCACCAGTGATTCCACCCTAGAGACCCCGGCTCGTCAGTTCTTC.